Listed here are 30 T cell receptor beta chains from one sample, sequenced in a study of T-cell reconstitution after alpha-beta-depleted transplantation in children. Unique molecular identifiers were incorporated into the prepared TCRbeta library. TCRdb independently ran MiXCR on the PCR reads; one entry per CDR3 protein. The sample includes about 310,000 distinct CDR3 sequences, 23% of them seen just once. The specimen comprised PBMCs, mostly from graft donor cells, sampled 180 days after TCRalphabeta/CD19-depleted stem cell transplant. Receptor source: a male patient younger than 18 who had a stem cell transplant for acute lymphoblastic leukemia, so the T cells may come from the graft donor.

V and J are TRBV21-1 and TRBJ2-3; the table's D gene call, TRBD2, was not cross checked with the DNA. TRBV21-1 is a documented pseudogene. This CDR3 region has 17 residues. The CDR3 DNA is TGTGCCAGCAGCAGGGGAAGGGGACTAGGGTACACAGATACGCAGTATTTT. Translating gives CASSRGRGLGYTDTQYF.

The chain employs TRBV12-3 or TRBV12-4 and TRBJ2-3, with 10 bases identical to TRBD2. The CDR3 has 15 residues. Trimming took 9 bases from V and 3 from J; bases not matched to a gene: 9. CDR3 bases: TGTGCCAGTCAGGTAGCGGGGGGTGTTACAGATACGCAGTATTTT. Its protein product is CASQVAGGVTDTQYF.

The CDR3 coding sequence is TGCAGTGCTAGAGGACCGGGGAGCTCCTACGAGCAGTACTTC. Translating gives CSARGPGSSYEQYF. V and J are TRBV20-1 and TRBJ2-7; tentatively, D is TRBD2 (5 bases). The CDR3 is made up of 14 amino acids. Germline V gene data show CDR1 as DFQATT and CDR2 as SNEGSKA (reference sequence). V gave up 1 base and J gave up 0 bases, with 10 bases separating them.

The chain uses TRBV11-1 and TRBJ2-3; TRBD2 aligns across 16 bases. CDR1 and CDR2 from the germline V gene are SGHAT and FQDESV (reference sequence). The V segment lost 0 bases and the J segment 4 bases; nucleotides outside the gene matches: 4. This CDR3 comprises 18 residues. The CDR3 loop is CASSLAGTSGRAADTQYF. CDR3 DNA: TGTGCCAGCAGCTTAGCCGGGACTAGCGGGAGGGCCGCAGATACGCAGTATTTT.

This clonotype was seen ten or more times. V usage is TRBV5-1 and J usage is TRBJ2-7, with D unresolved. CDR3 length equals 12 residues. Germline CDR1 SGHRS, CDR2 YFSETQ. The V gene lost 3 bases and the J gene lost 2 bases, with 6 bases spanning the gap. This CDR3 is CASSSNPYEQYF. As DNA, the CDR3 is TGCGCCAGCAGCTCGAACCCCTACGAGCAGTACTTC.

The chain carries TRBV5-1 and TRBJ2-1, with TRBD2 matching over 8 bases. The CDR3 totals 15 residues. V lost 4 bases and J lost 2; bases outside the gene matches: 5. Germline-derived CDR1 and CDR2 are SGHRS and YFSETQ. CDR3 coding DNA: TGCGCCAGCAGCAAAACTAGCGGAGCCTACAATGAGCAGTTCTTC. Translated: CASSKTSGAYNEQFF.

This clonotype was counted between two and nine times. The chain combines TRBV5-6 with TRBJ1-2; D is uncertain. CDR1 and CDR2 (germline): SGHDT, YYEEEE. This CDR3 is 14 amino acids long. Trimming removed 4 bases at V and 2 bases at J, with 12 bases between. The CDR3 reads CASSAVTFNYGYTF. CDR3 DNA sequence: TGTGCCAGCAGCGCGGTCACCTTCAACTATGGCTACACCTTC. The whole variable domain, remainder taken from reference TRBV5-6 and TRBJ1-2, is DAGVTQSPTHLIKTRGQQVTLRCSPKSGHDTVSWYQQALGQGPQFIFQYYEEEERQRGNFPDRFSGHQFPNYSSELNVNALLLGDSALYLCASSAVTFNYGYTFGSGTRLTVV.

J is TRBJ2-5 and V is TRBV5-1; 7 bases map to TRBD1. After removal of 5 bases from V and 0 bases from J, the junction contained 4 bases not matched to a gene. Germline loops: CDR1 SGHRS, CDR2 YFSETQ. This CDR3 spans 14 amino acids. CDR3 DNA: TGCGCCAGCAGGGGGACAGACAACCAAGAGACCCAGTACTTC. This translates into CASRGTDNQETQYF.

The CDR3 protein is CASSPRFGTQYF. The CDR3 DNA reads TGTGCCAGCAGTCCCCGATTTGGGACCCAGTACTTC. The rearrangement uses TRBV27 and TRBJ2-5; D gene uncertain. Germline loops: CDR1 MNHEY, CDR2 SMNVEV (reference sequence). The CDR3 has 12 residues. Trimming stripped 5 bases from V and 7 bases from J, with 11 bases between.

The CDR3 reads CASSQPYRGRAPETQYF. CDR3 sequence (DNA): TGCGCCAGCAGCCAACCCTATAGGGGGAGGGCCCCAGAGACCCAGTACTTC. The chain combines TRBV4-1 with TRBJ2-5; possible D gene TRBD2, 7 bases. Germline loops: CDR1 MGHRA, CDR2 YSYEKL. V dropped 2 bases and J dropped 4 bases, with 20 bases sitting between them. The CDR3 is 17 residues long.

This clonotype has a handful of counts. The V call is TRBV5-1, the J call TRBJ2-7, with 11 positions matching TRBD1. Germline V gene data show CDR1 as SGHRS and CDR2 as YFSETQ. Trimming removed 5 bases from V and 6 bases from J; junction bases left unmatched: 7. The CDR3 loop spans 14 amino acids. CDR3 amino acids: CASRSDRGLGEQYF. In nucleotides, the CDR3 is TGCGCCAGCAGATCGGACAGGGGGCTGGGCGAGCAGTACTTC.

CDR3 DNA: TGTGCCAGCAGTCCGACAGGGTCCAGCTATGGCTACACCTTC. Translation gives CASSPTGSSYGYTF. The J gene is TRBJ1-2, the V gene TRBV12-3 or TRBV12-4, with 7 bases matching TRBD1. The CDR3 extends over 14 amino acids. The J segment lost 4 bases and the V segment lost 5 bases, leaving 7 bases of the junction unmatched.

The chain employs TRBV7-8 and TRBJ2-1, with D perhaps matching TRBD1 (7 bases). CDR1 SGHVS and CDR2 FQNEAQ come from the germline V gene. The CDR3 is 19 residues long. Trimming shortened V by 5 bases and J by 0 bases, and 23 bases separated the two germline ends. The CDR3 DNA reads as TGTGCCAGCAGCGCCCCTAGGGGGCGGGGACAGAGCTCCTACAATGAGCAGTTCTTC. This translates into CASSAPRGRGQSSYNEQFF.

This CDR3 reads CSAREAGISGNTIYF. The CDR3 DNA reads as TGCAGTGCTAGGGAAGCCGGGATCTCTGGAAACACCATATATTTT. The chain carries TRBV20-1 and TRBJ1-3; D remains unclear. Germline V CDR1 and CDR2: DFQATT, SNEGSKA (reference sequence). The CDR3 loop spans 15 amino acids. Trimming cost V 3 bases and J 0 bases, with 12 bases left between them.

The chain employs TRBV7-9 and TRBJ2-1, with a tentative D call TRBD2 (5 bases). Looked up from germline, CDR1 is SEHNR and CDR2 is FQNEAQ (reference sequence). Trimming removed 5 bases at V and 2 bases at J, with 10 bases between. CDR3 length: 14 amino acids. CDR3 sequence reads: CASSIPGAYNEQFF. The CDR3 nucleotides read TGTGCCAGCAGCATACCCGGGGCCTACAATGAGCAGTTCTTC.

V gene TRBV4-2 combines with J gene TRBJ2-3; D may be TRBD2 (6 bases). The CDR3 runs 15 residues. V gave up 2 bases and J gave up 6 bases, with 15 bases separating them. CDR1 is LGHNA and CDR2 is YNFKEQ in the germline V gene. CDR3 region: CASSQNPWSGDTQYF. As DNA, the CDR3 is TGTGCCAGCAGCCAAAATCCGTGGAGCGGGGATACGCAGTATTTT.

In this sample, this clonotype turned up a few times. This chain joins TRBV15 and TRBJ1-5; the match to TRBD1 covers 11 bases. This CDR3 is built from 14 residues. V lost 8 bases, J lost 3 bases, and 3 bases stayed unmatched. In germline, CDR1 is LNHNV, CDR2 YYDKDF (reference sequence). This chain's CDR3 is CATRTGGSNQPQHF. DNA for the CDR3: TGTGCCACCCGGACAGGGGGCTCCAATCAGCCCCAGCATTTT.

This clonotype was counted between two and nine times. The chain is built from TRBV4-1 and TRBJ2-6, with D hard to call. V was pared by 3 bases and J by 0 bases, with 12 bases between. Germline lookup yields CDR1 MGHRA and CDR2 YSYEKL. This CDR3 has 17 residues. This CDR3 reads CASSQEVWGSGANVLTF. CDR3 bases: TGCGCCAGCAGCCAGGAAGTTTGGGGCTCTGGGGCCAACGTCCTGACTTTC.

The genes are TRBV20-1 and TRBJ1-6; TRBD1 aligns across 9 bases. The CDR3 consists of 16 residues. V gave up 3 bases and J gave up 5 bases; unmatched junction bases: 8. CDR1 and CDR2 (germline): DFQATT, SNEGSKA (reference sequence). The CDR3 protein is CSARATGGFDNSPLHF. CDR3 coding DNA: TGCAGTGCTAGGGCCACAGGGGGCTTTGATAATTCACCCCTCCACTTT.

This clonotype was observed a few times. The chain combines TRBV7-9 with TRBJ1-1; no firm D call. Looked up from germline, CDR1 is SEHNR and CDR2 is FQNEAQ (reference sequence). Trimming shortened V by 4 bases and J by 0 bases, and 12 bases separated the two germline ends. The CDR3 is made up of 15 amino acids. This CDR3 reads CASSSRLRMNTEAFF. The DNA for the CDR3 is TGTGCCAGCAGCTCCCGACTGAGGATGAACACTGAAGCTTTCTTT.

The chain recombines TRBV20-1 with TRBJ2-1; TRBD2 matches 8 bases. Trimming at V came to 3 bases and at J to 5 bases, leaving 6 bases not matched to a gene. CDR3 length equals 14 residues. The V gene's germline CDR1 is DFQATT and CDR2 SNEGSKA (reference sequence). CDR3: CSARQGLVNNEQFF. The CDR3 nucleotides read TGCAGTGCTAGGCAGGGACTAGTGAACAATGAGCAGTTCTTC.

The V call is TRBV4-1, the J call TRBJ2-7; D not certain. V gave up 4 bases and J gave up 2 bases, with 9 bases separating them. This CDR3 is built from 13 residues. Germline V gene data show CDR1 as MGHRA and CDR2 as YSYEKL. CDR3 nucleotides: TGCGCCAGCAGCCTTTCCGCCACCTACGAGCAGTACTTC. Protein: CASSLSATYEQYF.

This clonotype was detected only a few times. The DNA of the CDR3 is TGTGCCAGCAGCCCCGACAGGGGCCCATTACAGCTGTTCTACGAGCAGTACTTC. Its translation: CASSPDRGPLQLFYEQYF. The chain uses TRBV2 and TRBJ2-7; 8 positions match TRBD1. V dropped 6 bases and J dropped 3; count of bases not matched to a gene: 19. The CDR3 is made up of 18 amino acids. Germline loops: CDR1 SNHLY, CDR2 FYNNEI.

This clonotype was counted only a few times. The CDR3 sequence is CSARGGSSTDTQYF. CDR3 sequence (DNA): TGCAGTGCTAGAGGGGGATCTAGCACAGATACGCAGTATTTT. The V gene is TRBV20-1, the J gene TRBJ2-3; D not resolved. Between the trimmed V and J ends, which lost 1 base and 0 bases, there was a span of 8 bases. The germline V gene encodes CDR1 DFQATT and CDR2 SNEGSKA (reference sequence). The CDR3 consists of 14 residues.

A few counts support this clonotype. J is TRBJ1-2 and V is TRBV27; D remains ambiguous. Germline CDR1 reads MNHEY; CDR2 reads SMNVEV (reference sequence). The CDR3 covers 14 residues. Trimming pared 2 bases from V and 7 bases from J, leaving 14 bases between. CDR3 sequence: CASSLSMAGSGYTF. CDR3 DNA sequence: TGTGCCAGCAGTTTAAGTATGGCAGGAAGTGGCTACACCTTC.

The gene calls are TRBV4-2 and TRBJ2-1; perhaps TRBD2 as D (6 bases). The V gene's germline CDR1 is LGHNA and CDR2 YNFKEQ. The CDR3 is 11 amino acids. The ends were cut back, 1 base at V and 14 bases at J, with 9 bases in the middle. The CDR3 here is CASSQGLVEFF. The CDR3 nucleotides are TGTGCCAGCAGCCAAGGACTAGTCGAGTTCTTC.

This clonotype was detected only a few times. The J gene is TRBJ2-7, the V gene TRBV20-1; D gene unclear. Germline-derived CDR1 and CDR2 are DFQATT and SNEGSKA (reference sequence). This CDR3 has 15 residues. The V gene lost 0 bases and the J gene lost 0 bases, with 12 bases spanning the gap. The CDR3 bases are TGCAGTGCTAGAGATAGTGCGAGGACCTCCTACGAGCAGTACTTC. Encoded protein: CSARDSARTSYEQYF.

This clonotype was counted once. V gene TRBV12-3 or TRBV12-4 combines with J gene TRBJ2-7, with TRBD1 as a possible D gene (5 bases). Between the trimmed V and J ends, which lost 3 bases and 2 bases, there was a span of 14 bases. The CDR3 loop spans 15 amino acids. For the CDR3, the DNA is TGTGCCAGCAGTTTTCAAGGACACCTTGCCTACGAGCAGTACTTC. This gives the protein CASSFQGHLAYEQYF.

V gene TRBV20-1 combines with J gene TRBJ2-5, with a weak D call TRBD2 (6 bases). There are 13 residues in the CDR3. V lost 3 bases and J 5 bases, leaving 13 bases between the germline ends. Germline CDR1 reads DFQATT; CDR2 reads SNEGSKA (reference sequence). The chain's CDR3 is CSARSGGRETQYF. The DNA of the CDR3 is TGCAGTGCTAGGTCAGGAGGGAGGGAGACCCAGTACTTC.

This rearrangement joins TRBV6-2 or TRBV6-3 to TRBJ2-2; perhaps D is TRBD1 or TRBD2 (6 bases each). This CDR3 is 21 amino acids long. V gave up 0 bases and J gave up 4 bases, with 27 bases separating them. Germline CDR1 MNHEY, CDR2 SVGEGT. CDR3 amino acids: CASSYSTGGVGEAPGTGELFF. Written as DNA, the CDR3 is TGTGCCAGCAGTTACTCGACAGGAGGGGTTGGTGAGGCCCCGGGCACCGGGGAGCTGTTTTTT.